This record looks at one T cell receptor (beta chain) sequence and its context. This entry belongs to a study of CD8 T cells in Susac syndrome. Random hexamers were used to reverse transcribe about 0.5 to 1 ug of RNA. TCRdb analysed the immunoSEQ multiplex PCR reads with MiXCR anew, one entry per CDR3 protein. The repertoire holds about 180,000 distinct CDR3 sequences, with around 94% as singletons. This TCR was sampled from a human donor with Susac syndrome. Sequenced input: CD4+ T cells from PBMCs.

The CDR3 sequence: CATSRVLLQETQYF. The CDR3 DNA is TGTGCCACCAGCAGAGTCCTCCTCCAAGAGACCCAGTACTTC. The rearrangement uses TRBV15 and TRBJ2-5, with D unresolved. The CDR3 covers 14 residues. Germline CDR1 reads LNHNV; CDR2 reads YYDKDF (reference sequence). Trimming removed 1 base from V and 1 base from J, with 7 bases in between.